The 10 T cell receptor beta chains below were found in one sample sequenced in a study of Ad26.COV2.S vaccination and SARS-CoV-2 variants. Treatment indicated: about 20 received Ad26.COV2.S at low or high dose, single or two shots; about 5 received placebo; per-sample allocation not given. Repertoires come from day 63 after the first vaccine or placebo injection. Some clones are missing from TCRdb's copy, which holds only in-frame ones; the method was immunoSEQ multiplex PCR. The profile shows approximately 240,000 clones, approximately 87% of them singletons. Sequenced material: peripheral blood, taken in a trial of Ad26.COV2.S vaccine versus placebo. The receptor source for this set is a person aged 18 to 59 who received the Ad26.COV2.S COVID-19 vaccine or a placebo.

This chain connects TRBV15 to TRBJ2-7, with D perhaps TRBD1 (6 bases). Germline V gene data show CDR1 as LNHNV and CDR2 as YYDKDF (reference sequence). V shed 8 bases and J shed 7 bases, with 18 bases lying between them. This CDR3 comprises 13 residues. CDR3: CATRRQGMGEQYF. The CDR3 bases are TGTGCCACCCGACGGCAGGGGATGGGGGAGCAGTACTTC.

This chain connects TRBV2 to TRBJ1-5, with 8 bases aligning to TRBD1. Trimming at V came to 3 bases and at J to 0 bases, leaving 10 bases not matched to a gene. CDR1 is SNHLY and CDR2 is FYNNEI in the germline V gene. There are 18 residues in the CDR3. The CDR3 sequence: CASSDRRGQSNSNQPQHF. DNA for the CDR3: TGTGCCAGCAGTGATCGCAGGGGGCAATCGAATAGCAATCAGCCCCAGCATTTT.

V and J are TRBV30 and TRBJ2-3; D possibly corresponds to TRBD2 (7 bases). V gave up 1 base and J gave up 0 bases, with 11 bases separating them. The germline gives CDR1 GTSNPN, CDR2 SVGIG (reference sequence). This CDR3 has 15 amino acids. CDR3 in DNA: TGTGCCTGGAGTGGGGGGGGCCCAAGCACAGATACGCAGTATTTT. Translation: CAWSGGGPSTDTQYF. Variable domain in full (rest from reference TRBV30 and TRBJ2-3): SQTIHQWPATLVQPVGSPLSLECTVEGTSNPNLYWYRQAAGRGLQLLFYSVGIGQISSEVPQNLSASRPQDRQFILSSKKLLLSDSGFYLCAWSGGGPSTDTQYFGPGTRLTVL.

The chain has TRBV18 and TRBJ1-1; a weak D match, TRBD1 (6 bases). The CDR3 is 14 amino acids. V was trimmed by 6 bases and J by 4 bases, leaving 15 bases between them. Germline values: CDR1 KGHSH, CDR2 LQKENI. The CDR3 DNA is TGTGCCAGCTCCTGGGCAGGGGTGAGCACTGAAGCTTTCTTT. Its protein product is CASSWAGVSTEAFF.

V and J are TRBV28 and TRBJ1-2; 7 bases match TRBD1. The CDR3 runs to 16 residues. The V and J ends lost 2 bases and 3 bases, in that order; junction bases with no gene match: 9. Germline V gives CDR1 MDHEN, CDR2 SYDVKM. The CDR3 sequence: CASSLVPGTDYYGYTF. The DNA of the CDR3 is TGTGCCAGCAGTTTAGTCCCCGGGACAGATTACTATGGCTACACCTTC.

The rearrangement uses TRBV9 and TRBJ2-1, with a weak D call TRBD1 (5 bases). The CDR3 has 15 residues. CDR1 and CDR2 from the germline V gene are SGDLS and YYNGEE. V lost 0 bases and J lost 4, with 11 bases in between. CDR3 sequence (DNA): TGTGCCAGCAGCGTAGGACAGATTCTTTACAATGAGCAGTTCTTC. This gives the protein CASSVGQILYNEQFF.

The rearrangement links TRBV4-3 to TRBJ1-4; maybe TRBD1 (5 bases). CDR3 length: 13 residues. V lost 4 bases to trimming and J lost 13 bases, with 16 bases between them. CDR1 and CDR2 from the germline V gene are LGHNA and YSLEER. CDR3 DNA sequence: TGCGCCAGCAGCCTCCTAGGAGGGGAGGCACTGTTTTTT. It is translated as CASSLLGGEALFF.

The chain combines TRBV19 with TRBJ2-7, with D tentatively TRBD2 (5 bases). V was clipped by 0 bases and J by 6 bases, with 18 bases between them. CDR3 length: 16 amino acids. The germline CDR1 and CDR2 sequences are LNHDA and SQIVND (reference sequence). The CDR3 here is CASSIEGLSARGEQYF. The CDR3 nucleotides read TGTGCCAGTAGTATAGAAGGGCTTAGCGCCAGAGGCGAGCAGTACTTC.

This rearrangement joins TRBV5-1 to TRBJ2-2, with unresolved D. V lost 1 base, J lost 0 bases, and 10 bases lay in between. This CDR3 has 16 residues. Per the germline V gene, CDR1 is SGHRS and CDR2 is YFSETQ. In nucleotides, the CDR3 is TGCGCCAGCAGCTTGATGGTACGGACGAACACCGGGGAGCTGTTTTTT. As protein: CASSLMVRTNTGELFF. Filled out from reference TRBV5-1 and TRBJ2-2, the complete variable domain reads KAGVTQTPRYLIKTRGQQVTLSCSPISGHRSVSWYQQTPGQGLQFLFEYFSETQRNKGNFPGRFSGRQFSNSRSEMNVSTLELGDSALYLCASSLMVRTNTGELFFGEGSRLTVL.

V is TRBV10-2 and J is TRBJ2-2, with TRBD1 matching 8 bases. Germline CDR1 WSHSY, CDR2 SAAADI. The ends lost 6 bases at V and 6 bases at J; junction bases unmatched: 6. The CDR3 length is 14 residues. The CDR3 region has the DNA TGCGCCAGCAGGGGCCAGGGGGCGCCCGGGGAGCTGTTTTTT. It translates to CASRGQGAPGELFF.